This T cell receptor (beta chain) appears in the sequencing data of a study of blood T cells in healthy people across ages. Overall study results and limits: Comparison with aged donors showed that long-lived donors had more naive CD4+ cells and higher diversity. As naive T cell percentage varied, TCR beta diversity correlated strongly with it.

In its sample, this clonotype was seen a few times. Its antigen is unknown. PCR was performed a second time for 7 to 11 cycles using a sample-barcoded 5' primer and a J-beta primer mix. Researchers report that each sample yielded at least 3 million CDR3-containing paired-end reads. TCRdb re-called the 5' RACE reads with MiXCR, one entry per CDR3 protein. There are some 670,000 distinct CDR3 sequences in the sample; 52% occur only once, and approximately 12% lies in the top ten. This CDR3 contains 18 residues. V shed 2 bases and J 2 bases; nucleotides not matched to a gene: 9. This sequence originates from a woman older than 75 in good health. Source material: blood. This chain uses TRBV12-3 or TRBV12-4 with TRBJ2-3; TRBD2 matches 11 bases. DNA of the CDR3: TGTGCCAGCAGTTTAAATAGCGGGGGGGCCGGGTACACAGATACGCAGTATTTT. This codes for CASSLNSGGAGYTDTQYF.